Following are 3 T cell receptor beta chains from one sample sequenced in a study of cytomegalovirus exposure and HLA in healthy donors (dated by TCRdb to the late 2010s). Library construction relied on the immunoSEQ multiplex PCR assay. A mixture of 60 forward primers for TCR Vbeta segments and 13 reverse primers for TCR Jbeta segments was used in the multiplex PCR. Imported from immuneACCESS, the table was reduced by TCRdb to in-frame sequences with V and J called. These copies leave out some clones; in studies compared against another copy, an unresolved V gene accounts for under half, and the cause of the remainder is not known. The sample table shows about 110,000 clones, and over 75% are seen once. 2% to 2.5% of the sample is in the top ten clones. Sequences were obtained from PBMCs. These receptors came from a man aged 25 to 40 in good health and CMV-seronegative.

The gene calls are TRBV7-9 and TRBJ2-1, with 8 bases aligning to TRBD1. V lost 4 bases to trimming and J lost 2 bases; unmatched junction nucleotides: 4. Germline CDR1 and CDR2: SEHNR and FQNEAQ (reference sequence). There are 15 residues in the CDR3. The CDR3 sequence is CASSSDRVPYNEQFF. The CDR3 DNA reads as TGTGCCAGCAGCTCGGACAGGGTCCCCTACAATGAGCAGTTCTTC.

CDR3 protein: CASSFLVENTEAFF. DNA for the CDR3: TGCGCCAGCAGCTTCCTGGTAGAGAACACTGAAGCTTTCTTT. J is TRBJ1-1 and V is TRBV5-1; D is unresolved. This CDR3 region has 14 residues. The V end was cut by 2 bases, the J end by 1 base, with 9 bases between. Per germline, CDR1 SGHRS and CDR2 YFSETQ.

The gene calls are TRBV7-6 and TRBJ2-7, with 9 bases matching TRBD1. The CDR3 consists of 14 residues. With 3 bases clipped from V and 3 bases from J, the junction kept 3 bases outside the gene matches. Germline CDR1 SGHVS, CDR2 FNYEAQ. In DNA, the CDR3 is TGTGCCAGCAGCTTCGGACAGGGGCGCTACGAGCAGTACTTC. Encoded protein: CASSFGQGRYEQYF.